The present entry profiles one T cell receptor (beta chain) with its context. The antigen is unknown. This entry is derived from a study of T cell responses to AZD1222 COVID-19 vaccine. The CDR3 has 15 residues. V was clipped by 5 bases and J by 5 bases, with 15 bases between them. CDR1 is MNHEY and CDR2 is SMNVEV in the germline V gene (reference sequence). Study-wide results and caveats: A mostly white British donor set with more females was recruited, and clonal diversity was possibly underestimated.

Clones were read by immunoSEQ multiplex PCR, and TCRdb kept only the in-frame ones, dropping some. The profile shows about 160,000 clones, about nine tenths of them singletons. Sample: peripheral blood, taken on day 0 of AZD1222 vaccination. The chain couples TRBV27 to TRBJ1-4; D is possibly TRBD1 (5 bases). This receptor was identified in an adult in good health. The DNA for the CDR3 is TGTGCCAGCAGTCCCTCTGGGGGAAGAAATGAAAAACTGTTTTTT. Translation gives CASSPSGGRNEKLFF.